This TCR beta chain was documented in a study of cytotoxic CD8 clonotypes in ibrutinib-treated CLL (dated by TCRdb to the early 2020s). Study-wide context: In this cohort, 15 patients were treatment-naive and roughly ten were relapsed/refractory, while around 17 had unmutated IGHV. Responses were partial in roughly 25 patients and complete in 2; after median around 65 months follow-up, roughly 14 stayed in remission and about twelve progressed. Samples averaged roughly 260,000 productive templates and more than 85,000 productive rearrangements. Cryopreserved peripheral blood mononuclear cells were collected before treatment, at response, and at either disease progression or sustained remission. Every remission and progressive disease sample was obtained while ibrutinib was still being received by the patients. Response samples were obtained after a median of approximately twelve months of treatment, with a range of roughly 6 to 36 months. Longitudinal samples were obtainable from 26 of the 86 participants in the trial.

The goal of deep resolution MiSeq sequencing was a depth between 1 in 1 million and 1 in 200,000 T cells, and coverage averaged 10x per clonotype. The immunoSEQ hsTCRB Kit was used to generate the TCR beta libraries. Under the source paper's analysis protocol: The data were analyzed with ImmunoSEQ Analyzer and ImmunoSEQ Data Assistant, and V, D and J gene assignments followed IMGT definitions. Clonality, with values ranging from 0 to 1, was calculated as one minus the normalized Shannon entropy of productive rearrangement frequencies. Only overrepresented clonotypes making up at least 0.05% of each patient's repertoire were included in the public clonotype analysis. Fewer than 15 repertoires from age-matched healthy donors, obtained from immuneACCESS, served as clonality controls. The immuneACCESS repertoire file appears here via TCRdb, limited to in-frame rearrangements. These files lack a portion of the clones; in checked studies, under half of the deficit traces to unresolved V genes, and the cause of the others is not known. The D gene and trimming were derived from the DNA, and the V and J assignments and clone size from that table. Within this sample are 130,000 or so clones, with 70% to 80% of them counted one time only. The ten largest clones represent 9.5% to 15% of the sample.

The CDR3 starts with the cysteine, ends with the phenylalanine, and has 16 residues. Only the CDR3 portion is preserved as DNA: 48 bases, with reading frame beginning at the first base. Clipping removes 3 bases from V and 6 bases from J, with 6 as the unmatched junction base count. CDR1 MGHRA and CDR2 YSYEKL are derived from the germline V gene. Taken with the paper, the label for time point translates to: roughly 12 months on ibrutinib. For TCR beta library preparation, roughly 2 micrograms of genomic DNA were extracted from the cryopreserved PBMCs. High-throughput TCR beta sequencing was performed on longitudinal blood samples from CLL patients receiving ibrutinib monotherapy. Patients were enrolled in a phase 2 open-label single-center ibrutinib monotherapy trial. A word on this clone: Its antigen remains unidentified. Base qualities are not provided; no much larger clone lies one nucleotide away.

What the research found in general, with its limitations: Sampling times were not matched between patients in sustained remission and patients whose disease was progressing, and lymph node repertoires were not examined. Baseline clonality exceeded that of age-matched healthy donors and correlated strongly with circulating CD8+ T-cell counts. Clonality rose at ibrutinib response, remained stable during sustained remission, and dropped back toward baseline at progression. Public clonotypes were rare and either shrank or stayed stable during treatment, and the rise in clonality at ibrutinib response reflected expansion of private clonotypes.

Here the sequenced sample was PBMCs, taken after 12 months of ibrutinib treatment. This clonotype originated in a human donor with chronic lymphocytic leukemia. The V and J genes are TRBV4-1 and TRBJ1-5, with 12 bases aligning to TRBD1. Here the CDR3 is given as CASSQFGTGGIQPQHF. The DNA sequence follows: TGCGCCAGCAGCCAGTTCGGGACAGGGGGCATTCAGCCCCAGCATTTT.